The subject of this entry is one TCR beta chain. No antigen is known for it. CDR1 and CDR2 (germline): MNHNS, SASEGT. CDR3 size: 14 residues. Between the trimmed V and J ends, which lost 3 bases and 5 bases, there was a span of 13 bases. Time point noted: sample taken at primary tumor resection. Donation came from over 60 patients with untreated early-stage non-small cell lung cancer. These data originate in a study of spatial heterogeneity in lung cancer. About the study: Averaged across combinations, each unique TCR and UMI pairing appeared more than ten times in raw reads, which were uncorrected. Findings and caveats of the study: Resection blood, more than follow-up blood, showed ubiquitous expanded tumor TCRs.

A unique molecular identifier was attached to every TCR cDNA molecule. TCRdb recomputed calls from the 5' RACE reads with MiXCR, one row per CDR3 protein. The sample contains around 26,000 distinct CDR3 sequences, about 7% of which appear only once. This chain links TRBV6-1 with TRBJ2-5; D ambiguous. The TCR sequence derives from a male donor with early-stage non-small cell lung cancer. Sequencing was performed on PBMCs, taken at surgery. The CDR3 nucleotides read TGTGCCAGCAGTGAGCACAGAGGCGAGGAGACCCAGTACTTC. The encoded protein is CASSEHRGEETQYF.